This T cell receptor beta chain was recorded in a study of cytomegalovirus exposure and HLA in healthy donors. Overall study findings and caveats: Roughly uniform sequencing depth across donors was assumed, possibly incorrectly.

Comments on this clone: Its specificity is not known.

PCR amplification relied on 60 Vbeta primers (plus 13 Jbeta primers). Profiled with immunoSEQ multiplex PCR; TCRdb holds only in-frame clones, not every one. Among fewer than 250,000 clones listed, 65% to 90% were seen once. Deletions cut 0 bases from V and 3 bases from J, with 14 bases between. Germline CDR1 reads SGHDN; CDR2 reads FVKESK. The CDR3 has 16 residues. The sequenced material came from PBMCs. The V call is TRBV14, the J call TRBJ1-1; D unresolved. The origin of this receptor is a girl aged 10 to 17 in good health and CMV-seronegative. The CDR3: CASSQDMRSAYTEAFF. The CDR3 DNA reads TGTGCCAGCAGCCAAGATATGCGGTCGGCGTACACTGAAGCTTTCTTT.